The 28 T cell receptor beta chains below all came from one sample that was sequenced in a study of blood T cell repertoires in COVID-19. Sequenced by immunoSEQ multiplex PCR; TCRdb stores in-frame clones only, minus some. Here the sample spans more than 200,000 clones, 84% being singletons. Sequenced input: peripheral blood. All receptors come from a woman older than 75 with COVID-19, enrolled during active disease.

This clone was counted a single time. V is TRBV10-3 and J is TRBJ1-1; D unresolved. CDR3 length: 14 amino acids. CDR1 and CDR2 (germline): ENHRY, SYGVKD. V dropped 6 bases and J dropped 1 base, with 12 bases sitting between them. In nucleotides, the CDR3 is TGTGCCATCAGCGATATAGGCGGGAACACTGAAGCTTTCTTT. This encodes CAISDIGGNTEAFF.

V gene TRBV11-2 combines with J gene TRBJ2-1, with D maybe TRBD2 (6 bases). V lost 6 bases, J lost 5 bases, and 14 bases lay in between. The CDR3 spans 14 residues. Germline lookup yields CDR1 SGHAT and CDR2 FQNNGV. The DNA of the CDR3 is TGTGCCAGCAGGAAAAGACTAGAGAACAATGAGCAGTTCTTC. Translation gives CASRKRLENNEQFF.

Remarks on this clone: An end of the junction differs from the germline gene, which may be a read error. The rearrangement links TRBV3-1 (or the pseudogene TRBV3-2) to TRBJ1-5, with D perhaps TRBD1 (5 bases). CDR3 length: 13 amino acids. CDR1 is LGHDT, CDR2 YNNKEL, per germline (reference sequence). CDR3 protein: CASSKDSDQPQHF. CDR3 nucleotides: TGTGCCAGCAGCAAAGACAGCGATCAGCCCCAGCATTTT.

This clone was counted between two and nine times. The genes are TRBV7-2 and TRBJ2-5; TRBD2 aligns across 8 bases. The CDR3 loop spans 14 amino acids. After removal of 5 bases from V and 6 bases from J, the junction contained 8 bases not matched to a gene. The germline V gene has CDR1 SGHTA and CDR2 FQGNSA. The CDR3: CASSLSGGGQTQYF. CDR3 coding DNA: TGTGCCAGCAGCCTAAGCGGGGGAGGTCAGACCCAGTACTTC.

The V and J genes are TRBV4-3 and TRBJ1-2; D is possibly TRBD1 (5 bases). CDR1 is LGHNA and CDR2 is YSLEER in the germline V gene. With 0 bases removed from V and 0 bases from J, the gap between germline ends came to 14 bases. The CDR3 is made up of 17 amino acids. The CDR3 DNA follows: TGCGCCAGCAGCCAAGAGAGGAAGGGGCTCTCTAACTATGGCTACACCTTC. It yields the protein CASSQERKGLSNYGYTF.

The chain recombines TRBV2 with TRBJ2-6, with 7 bases fitting TRBD2. The CDR3 runs 15 residues. V gave up 6 bases and J gave up 0 bases; unmatched junction bases: 2. Looked up from germline, CDR1 is SNHLY and CDR2 is FYNNEI. The DNA of the CDR3 is TGTGCCAGCAGCGGGGGGTTCTCTGGGGCCAACGTCCTGACTTTC. This gives the protein CASSGGFSGANVLTF.

The J gene is TRBJ1-2, the V gene TRBV18; the D gene is possibly TRBD1 (6 bases). Trimming took 0 bases from V and 8 from J, leaving 16 bases between them. The CDR3 is made up of 15 amino acids. CDR1 and CDR2 from the germline V gene are KGHSH and LQKENI. CDR3 loop: CASSPPNQKRGGYTF. As DNA, the CDR3 is TGTGCCAGCTCACCACCAAATCAAAAAAGGGGGGGCTACACCTTC.

CDR3 nucleotide sequence: TGTGCCAGCAGTGACGGCTACAATGAGCAGTTCTTC. Translation gives CASSDGYNEQFF. V and J are TRBV6-1 and TRBJ2-1; D call uncertain. The CDR3 is 12 amino acids. V dropped 3 bases and J dropped 3 bases, with 3 bases sitting between them. The germline CDR1 and CDR2 sequences are MNHNS and SASEGT.

The sample holds a few counts of this clone. This rearrangement joins TRBV5-6 to TRBJ1-1; D is unresolved. In germline, CDR1 is SGHDT, CDR2 YYEEEE. This CDR3 is 14 amino acids long. Trimming left V 0 bases short and J 0 bases short, with 6 bases between. The CDR3 spells CASSLVTLNTEAFF. DNA for the CDR3: TGTGCCAGCAGCTTGGTCACATTGAACACTGAAGCTTTCTTT.

The chain uses TRBV18 and TRBJ1-5, with D possibly TRBD1 on 6 matching bases. From germline, CDR1 is KGHSH and CDR2 LQKENI. This CDR3 has 18 residues. Between the trimmed V and J ends, which lost 3 bases and 4 bases, there was a span of 22 bases. CDR3 residues: CASSPGRRGEGKNQPQHF. The CDR3 DNA follows: TGTGCCAGCTCACCTGGGCGCAGGGGAGAGGGTAAGAATCAGCCCCAGCATTTT. The complete variable domain, with remaining parts taken from reference TRBV18 and TRBJ1-5, reads NAGVMQNPRHLVRRRGQEARLRCSPMKGHSHVYWYRQLPEEGLKFMVYLQKENIIDESGMPKERFSAEFPKEGPSILRIQQVVRGDSAAYFCASSPGRRGEGKNQPQHFGDGTRLSIL.

The chain combines TRBV30 with TRBJ2-1; D may be TRBD2 (5 bases). The V gene lost 1 base and the J gene lost 9 bases, with 7 bases spanning the gap. The CDR3 extends over 11 amino acids. Germline lookup yields CDR1 GTSNPN and CDR2 SVGIG (reference sequence). CDR3 residues: CAWSEDSEQFF. The CDR3 nucleotides read TGTGCCTGGAGTGAGGACTCTGAGCAGTTCTTC.

This clone was seen only a few times. V and J are TRBV2 and TRBJ1-1, with 9 bases identical to TRBD1. The CDR3 totals 14 residues. J lost 2 bases, V lost 5 bases, and 3 bases had no gene match. CDR1 is SNHLY and CDR2 is FYNNEI in the germline V gene. The CDR3 nucleotides read TGTGCCAGCAGTAAGGGACAGGGAAACACTGAAGCTTTCTTT. Translating gives CASSKGQGNTEAFF.

The chain joins TRBV5-4 to TRBJ2-3, with a weak D call TRBD2 (5 bases). Germline V lookup: CDR1 SGHNT, CDR2 YYREEE (reference sequence). The CDR3 consists of 14 residues. V was trimmed by 0 bases and J by 2 bases, leaving 7 bases between them. Here the CDR3 reads CASSLERNTDTQYF. Here the CDR3 DNA reads TGTGCCAGCAGCTTGGAGCGGAACACAGATACGCAGTATTTT.

The chain recombines TRBV3-1 (or the pseudogene TRBV3-2) with TRBJ2-4; maybe TRBD1 (6 bases). Trimming stripped 4 bases from V and 10 bases from J, with 17 bases between. This CDR3 spans 14 amino acids. Germline lookup yields CDR1 LGHDT and CDR2 YNNKEL (reference sequence). This CDR3 reads CASSLGGRRPIQYF. The CDR3 nucleotides are TGTGCCAGCAGCCTAGGGGGACGGCGTCCTATTCAGTACTTC.

The chain recombines TRBV19 with TRBJ2-3, with 7 positions matching TRBD2. The germline CDR1 and CDR2 sequences are LNHDA and SQIVND (reference sequence). The CDR3 contains 16 residues. V gave up 1 base and J gave up 2 bases; unmatched junction bases: 6. Here the CDR3 reads CASSIGGGGITDTQYF. CDR3 DNA sequence: TGTGCCAGTAGTATAGGGGGCGGGGGAATCACAGATACGCAGTATTTT. The full variable domain, rest sourced from reference TRBV19 and TRBJ2-3, is DGGITQSPKYLFRKEGQNVTLSCEQNLNHDAMYWYRQDPGQGLRLIYYSQIVNDFQKGDIAEGYSVSREKKESFPLTVTSAQKNPTAFYLCASSIGGGGITDTQYFGPGTRLTVL.

The chain employs TRBV29-1 and TRBJ2-1; D may be TRBD2 (6 bases). This CDR3 contains 9 residues. Germline V CDR1 and CDR2: SQVTM, ANQGSEA. Trimming left V 7 bases short and J 9 bases short, with 7 bases between. This CDR3 reads CSAGSEQFF. The CDR3 bases are TGCAGCGCCGGGAGTGAGCAGTTCTTC.

The V call is TRBV4-1, the J call TRBJ2-5; 9 bases are a match to TRBD1. CDR1 and CDR2 from the germline V gene are MGHRA and YSYEKL. This CDR3 region has 16 residues. Trimming removed 1 base from V and 5 bases from J; junction bases left unmatched: 8. The CDR3 sequence: CASSQGRQGEGETQYF. As DNA, the CDR3 is TGCGCCAGCAGCCAAGGAAGACAGGGGGAAGGGGAGACCCAGTACTTC.

The DNA of the CDR3 is TGTGCCATCAGTGAGTCGGGGACAGCCGTAAGCTATGGCTACACCTTC. Translation gives CAISESGTAVSYGYTF. The chain links TRBV10-3 to TRBJ1-2; 7 nucleotides agree with TRBD1. CDR3 length: 16 amino acids. V dropped 0 bases and J dropped 4; count of bases not matched to a gene: 8. The germline V gene has CDR1 ENHRY and CDR2 SYGVKD.

The chain couples TRBV5-1 to TRBJ2-1, with 10 bases identical to TRBD1. The V gene end was trimmed by 7 bases and the J gene end by 8 bases; junction bases not matched to a gene: 9. The CDR3 totals 14 residues. CDR1 and CDR2 from the germline V gene are SGHRS and YFSETQ. The CDR3 nucleotides are TGCGCCAGCCGTTCGGGACAGGGGATGGATGAGCAGTTCTTC. Translation: CASRSGQGMDEQFF.

This clone was detected once. The chain uses TRBV3-1 (or the pseudogene TRBV3-2) and TRBJ1-2, with a weak D call TRBD1 (6 bases). The V gene lost 4 bases and the J gene lost 1 base, with 13 bases spanning the gap. Per germline, CDR1 LGHDT and CDR2 YNNKEL (reference sequence). This CDR3 spans 15 amino acids. CDR3 loop: CASSLGAAYNYGYTF. CDR3 DNA sequence: TGTGCCAGCAGCCTGGGGGCAGCCTATAACTATGGCTACACCTTC.

This clone was counted a few times. This chain joins TRBV3-1 (or the pseudogene TRBV3-2) and TRBJ2-3; perhaps TRBD2 as D (6 bases). CDR3 length equals 13 residues. The V gene lost 8 bases and the J gene lost 3 bases, with 12 bases spanning the gap. Germline V gene lookup returns CDR1 LGHDT and CDR2 YNNKEL (reference sequence). The CDR3 reads CASENRGTDTQYF. The CDR3 nucleotides are TGTGCCAGCGAGAATCGGGGGACAGATACGCAGTATTTT.

This CDR3 reads CASSLISTGAGTEAFF. In DNA form, the CDR3 reads TGTGCCAGCTCACTAATCTCGACAGGGGCCGGGACTGAAGCTTTCTTT. V usage is TRBV18 and J usage is TRBJ1-1; 8 bases are shared with TRBD1. The CDR3 loop spans 16 amino acids. CDR1 is KGHSH and CDR2 is LQKENI in the germline V gene. The V gene end was trimmed by 4 bases and the J gene end by 5 bases; junction bases not matched to a gene: 12.

This chain links TRBV25-1 with TRBJ2-2, with D tentatively TRBD1 (6 bases). The germline V and J ends were trimmed by 5 bases and 6 bases, with 10 bases remaining between them. The CDR3 runs to 13 residues. Per the germline V gene, CDR1 is MGHDK and CDR2 is SYGVNS. The DNA for the CDR3 is TGTGCCAGCAGTTCACAGGGATCCGGGGAGCTGTTTTTT. Translation gives CASSSQGSGELFF.

The V gene is TRBV25-1, the J gene TRBJ2-5, with D possibly matching TRBD2 (5 bases). The CDR3 contains 16 residues. CDR1 and CDR2 from the germline V gene are MGHDK and SYGVNS. Between the trimmed V and J ends, which lost 3 bases and 3 bases, there was a span of 17 bases. The CDR3 DNA reads as TGTGCCAGCAGTGACCCCTCCTTAGCGACGAAAGAGACCCAGTACTTC. Protein: CASSDPSLATKETQYF.

The chain recombines TRBV11-2 with TRBJ1-5; 7 nucleotides line up with TRBD1. The CDR3 spans 15 residues. Losses at the gene ends were 5 bases for V and 2 bases for J; bases not matched to a gene: 6. Germline V gene lookup returns CDR1 SGHAT and CDR2 FQNNGV. The CDR3 reads CASSQGVIGNQPQHF. The CDR3, as DNA: TGTGCCAGCAGCCAGGGGGTAATAGGCAATCAGCCCCAGCATTTT.

The chain combines TRBV19 with TRBJ2-2; perhaps TRBD1 as D (6 bases). CDR1 and CDR2 (germline): LNHDA, SQIVND (reference sequence). The CDR3 totals 16 residues. V gave up 7 bases and J gave up 7 bases, with 22 bases separating them. The CDR3 DNA reads as TGTGCCAGTACCGATAGGGGCAGGGGAGCGCACGGGGAGCTGTTTTTT. Residues: CASTDRGRGAHGELFF.

This clone was observed once. V gene TRBV4-2 combines with J gene TRBJ2-1; TRBD1 matches at 12 bases. Trimming took 1 base from V and 6 from J; bases not matched to a gene: 7. Germline V gives CDR1 LGHNA, CDR2 YNFKEQ. The CDR3 spans 17 residues. CDR3: CASSQGAGDRGLNEQFF. The CDR3 region has the DNA TGTGCCAGCAGCCAAGGTGCCGGGGACAGGGGGCTCAATGAGCAGTTCTTC.

The chain carries TRBV7-2 and TRBJ2-6; D not resolved. The germline CDR1 and CDR2 sequences are SGHTA and FQGNSA. V lost 2 bases and J 0 bases, leaving 14 bases between the germline ends. This CDR3 is built from 18 residues. DNA for the CDR3: TGTGCCAGCAGCTTAATTTATGGGCGCCTCTCTGGGGCCAACGTCCTGACTTTC. Protein product: CASSLIYGRLSGANVLTF. The variable domain in full, with the rest retrieved from reference TRBV7-2 and TRBJ2-6, is GAGVSQSPSNKVTEKGKDVELRCDPISGHTALYWYRQSLGQGLEFLIYFQGNSAPDKSGLPSDRFSAERTGGSVSTLTIQRTQQEDSAVYLCASSLIYGRLSGANVLTFGAGSRLTVL.